Presented here are 4 T cell receptor beta chains from one specimen sequenced in a study of spatial heterogeneity in lung cancer. MiXCR, applied by TCRdb to the 5' RACE reads, yields one record per CDR3 protein. Among tens of thousands of distinct CDR3 sequences listed, 6% to 8.5% were seen once. The time point was: blood at routine non-recurrence follow-up after resection. From tumor, nontumor lung or frozen PBMC, whole RNA was taken unsorted for sequencing. Sequencing used PBMCs, obtained at follow-up. These TCRs come from a female donor with early-stage non-small cell lung cancer.

This clonotype was seen a handful of times. The CDR3 spells CASSKGQQGPYEQYF. The CDR3 bases are TGTGCCAGCAGCAAAGGGCAACAGGGCCCCTACGAGCAGTACTTC. The chain employs TRBV21-1 and TRBJ2-7; TRBD1 is the table's D call, not checked against the DNA. TRBV21-1 is labeled a pseudogene. The CDR3 is made up of 15 amino acids.

At least ten counts were recorded for this clonotype. The chain employs TRBV6-5 and TRBJ2-1; D is undetermined. The germline V and J ends were trimmed by 2 bases and 5 bases, with 10 bases remaining between them. Germline values: CDR1 MNHEY, CDR2 SVGAGI. CDR3 length equals 14 residues. Written as DNA, the CDR3 is TGTGCCAGCAGTTACAGTGACGGAGACAATGAGCAGTTCTTC. It yields the protein CASSYSDGDNEQFF.

There are many counts of this clonotype. This rearrangement joins TRBV7-9 to TRBJ2-6; D not certain. This CDR3 has 16 amino acids. Germline CDR1 SEHNR, CDR2 FQNEAQ (reference sequence). Between the trimmed V and J ends, which lost 4 bases and 0 bases, there was a span of 10 bases. For the CDR3, the DNA is TGTGCCAGCAGCTCGATGGACGGCTCTGGGGCCAACGTCCTGACTTTC. Translated, it gives CASSSMDGSGANVLTF.

This clonotype is a singleton in its sample. The V call is TRBV29-1, the J call TRBJ2-1; 8 positions agree with TRBD1. V lost 4 bases, J lost 2 bases, and 10 bases stayed unmatched. Germline lookup yields CDR1 SQVTM and CDR2 ANQGSEA. This CDR3 region has 16 residues. The CDR3 sequence is CSVGGPTGGTYNEQFF. The DNA of the CDR3 is TGCAGCGTTGGGGGGCCCACAGGGGGGACCTACAATGAGCAGTTCTTC.